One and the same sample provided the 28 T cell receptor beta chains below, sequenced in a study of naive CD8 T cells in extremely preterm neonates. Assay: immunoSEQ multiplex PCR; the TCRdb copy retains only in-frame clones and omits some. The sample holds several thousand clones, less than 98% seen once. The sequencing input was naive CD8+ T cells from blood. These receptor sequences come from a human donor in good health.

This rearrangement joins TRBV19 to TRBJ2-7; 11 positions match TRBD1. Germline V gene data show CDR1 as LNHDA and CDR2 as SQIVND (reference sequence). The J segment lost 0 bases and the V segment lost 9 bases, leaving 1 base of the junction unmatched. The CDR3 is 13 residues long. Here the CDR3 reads CASGQGASYEQYF. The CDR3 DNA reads TGTGCCAGCGGACAGGGGGCCTCCTACGAGCAGTACTTC.

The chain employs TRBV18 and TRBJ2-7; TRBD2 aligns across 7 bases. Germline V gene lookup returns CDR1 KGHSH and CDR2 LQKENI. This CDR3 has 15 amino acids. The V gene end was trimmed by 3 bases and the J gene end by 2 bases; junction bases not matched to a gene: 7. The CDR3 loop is CASSPRPRGAYEQYF. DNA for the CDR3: TGTGCCAGCTCACCCCGTCCCCGGGGGGCCTACGAGCAGTACTTC.

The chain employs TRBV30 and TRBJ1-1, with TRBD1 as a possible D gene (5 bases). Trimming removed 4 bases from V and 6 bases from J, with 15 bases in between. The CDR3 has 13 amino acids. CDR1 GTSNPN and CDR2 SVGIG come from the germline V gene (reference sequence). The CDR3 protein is CAWTLFGGSEAFF. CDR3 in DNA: TGTGCCTGGACACTTTTCGGGGGGTCTGAAGCTTTCTTT. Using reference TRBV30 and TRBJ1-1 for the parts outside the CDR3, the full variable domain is SQTIHQWPATLVQPVGSPLSLECTVEGTSNPNLYWYRQAAGRGLQLLFYSVGIGQISSEVPQNLSASRPQDRQFILSSKKLLLSDSGFYLCAWTLFGGSEAFFGQGTRLTVV.

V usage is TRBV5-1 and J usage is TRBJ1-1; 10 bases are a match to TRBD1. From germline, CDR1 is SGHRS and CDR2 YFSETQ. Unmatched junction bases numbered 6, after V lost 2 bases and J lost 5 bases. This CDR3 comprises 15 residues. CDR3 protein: CASSLTTGGGTEAFF. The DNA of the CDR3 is TGCGCCAGCAGCTTAACGACAGGGGGCGGGACTGAAGCTTTCTTT. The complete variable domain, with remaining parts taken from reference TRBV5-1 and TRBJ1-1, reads KAGVTQTPRYLIKTRGQQVTLSCSPISGHRSVSWYQQTPGQGLQFLFEYFSETQRNKGNFPGRFSGRQFSNSRSEMNVSTLELGDSALYLCASSLTTGGGTEAFFGQGTRLTVV.

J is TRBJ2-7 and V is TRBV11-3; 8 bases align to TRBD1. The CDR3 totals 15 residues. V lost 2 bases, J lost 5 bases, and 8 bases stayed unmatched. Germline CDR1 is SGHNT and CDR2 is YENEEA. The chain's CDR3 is CASSLTGTGGDEQYF. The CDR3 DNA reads TGTGCCAGCAGCTTAACCGGGACAGGTGGCGACGAGCAGTACTTC.

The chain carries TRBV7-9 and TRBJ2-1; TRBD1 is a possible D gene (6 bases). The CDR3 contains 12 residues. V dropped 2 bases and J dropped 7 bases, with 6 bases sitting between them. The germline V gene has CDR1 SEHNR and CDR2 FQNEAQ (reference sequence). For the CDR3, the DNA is TGTGCCAGCAGCTTACAGGGGAATGAGCAGTTCTTC. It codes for CASSLQGNEQFF.

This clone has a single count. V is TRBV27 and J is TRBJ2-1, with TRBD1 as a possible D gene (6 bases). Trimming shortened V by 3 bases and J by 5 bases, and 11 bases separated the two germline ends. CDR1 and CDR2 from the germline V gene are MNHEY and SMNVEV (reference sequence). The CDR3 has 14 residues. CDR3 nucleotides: TGTGCCAGCAGTTTGAGACAGGTCAACAATGAGCAGTTCTTC. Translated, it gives CASSLRQVNNEQFF.

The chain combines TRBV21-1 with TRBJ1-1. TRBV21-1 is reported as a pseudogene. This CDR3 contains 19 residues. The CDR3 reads CASSKATNGRGVMNTEAFF. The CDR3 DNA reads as TGTGCCAGCAGCAAAGCTACCAACGGTCGTGGTGTTATGAACACTGAAGCTTTCTTT.

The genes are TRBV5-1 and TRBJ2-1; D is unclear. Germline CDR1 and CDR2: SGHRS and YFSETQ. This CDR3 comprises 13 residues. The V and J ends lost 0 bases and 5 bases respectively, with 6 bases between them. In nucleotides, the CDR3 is TGCGCCAGCAGCTTGGTTCCCGACAATGAGCAGTTCTTC. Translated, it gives CASSLVPDNEQFF.

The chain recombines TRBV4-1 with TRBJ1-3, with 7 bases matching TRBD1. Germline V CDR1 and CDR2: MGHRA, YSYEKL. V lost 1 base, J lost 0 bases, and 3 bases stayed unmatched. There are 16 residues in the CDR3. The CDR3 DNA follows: TGCGCCAGCAGCCAAGCGGGACAGAACTCTGGAAACACCATATATTTT. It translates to CASSQAGQNSGNTIYF.

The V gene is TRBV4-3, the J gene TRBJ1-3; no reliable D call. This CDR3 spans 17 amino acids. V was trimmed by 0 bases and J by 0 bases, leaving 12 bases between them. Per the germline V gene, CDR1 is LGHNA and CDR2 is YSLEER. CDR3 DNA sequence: TGCGCCAGCAGCCAAGAGGGCGAAGAAAGCTCTGGAAACACCATATATTTT. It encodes CASSQEGEESSGNTIYF.

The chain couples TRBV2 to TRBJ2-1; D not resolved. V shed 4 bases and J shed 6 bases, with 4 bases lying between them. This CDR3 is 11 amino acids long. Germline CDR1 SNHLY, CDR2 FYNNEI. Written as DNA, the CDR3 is TGTGCCAGCAGTGCTGTCAATGAGCAGTTCTTC. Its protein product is CASSAVNEQFF.

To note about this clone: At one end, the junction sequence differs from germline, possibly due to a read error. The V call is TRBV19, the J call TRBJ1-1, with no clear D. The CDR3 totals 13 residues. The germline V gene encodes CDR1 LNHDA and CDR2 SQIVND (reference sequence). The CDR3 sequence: CASSIDLTAGQLF. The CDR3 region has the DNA TGTGCCAGTAGTATAGATCTAACGGCGGGCCAGCTCTTT.

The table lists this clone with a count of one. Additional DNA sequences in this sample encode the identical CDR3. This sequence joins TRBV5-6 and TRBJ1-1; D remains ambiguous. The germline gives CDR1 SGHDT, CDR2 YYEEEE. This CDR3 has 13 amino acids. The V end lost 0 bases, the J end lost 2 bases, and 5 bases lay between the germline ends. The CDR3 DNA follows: TGTGCCAGCAGCTTGGACAGCAACACTGAAGCTTTCTTT. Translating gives CASSLDSNTEAFF.

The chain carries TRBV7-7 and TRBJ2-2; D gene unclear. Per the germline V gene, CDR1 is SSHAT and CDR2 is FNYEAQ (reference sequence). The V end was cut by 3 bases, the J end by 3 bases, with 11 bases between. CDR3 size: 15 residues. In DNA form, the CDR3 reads TGTGCCAGCAGCTTTGCCCAGGCCTACACCGGGGAGCTGTTTTTT. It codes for CASSFAQAYTGELFF.

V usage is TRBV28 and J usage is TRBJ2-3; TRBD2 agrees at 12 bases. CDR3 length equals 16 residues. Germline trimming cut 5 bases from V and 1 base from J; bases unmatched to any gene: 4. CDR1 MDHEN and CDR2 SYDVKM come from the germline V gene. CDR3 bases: TGTGCCAGCAGTCTTCTAGCGGGGGGGGGCACAGATACGCAGTATTTT. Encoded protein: CASSLLAGGGTDTQYF.

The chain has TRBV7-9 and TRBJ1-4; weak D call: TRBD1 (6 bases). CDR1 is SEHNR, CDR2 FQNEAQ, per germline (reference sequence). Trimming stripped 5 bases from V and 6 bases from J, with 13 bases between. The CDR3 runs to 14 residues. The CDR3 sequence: CASSPGVMDEKLFF. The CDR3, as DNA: TGTGCCAGCAGCCCAGGGGTGATGGATGAAAAACTGTTTTTT.

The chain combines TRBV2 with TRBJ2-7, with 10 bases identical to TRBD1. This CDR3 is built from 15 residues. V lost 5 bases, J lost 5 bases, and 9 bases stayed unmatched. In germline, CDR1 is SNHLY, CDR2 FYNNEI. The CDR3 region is CASSQRGQGFHEQYF. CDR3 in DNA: TGTGCCAGCAGTCAGCGGGGACAGGGGTTCCACGAGCAGTACTTC.

The CDR3 loop is CASSPRPLAETQYF. The CDR3 DNA reads as TGTGCCAGCAGCCCGCGCCCGCTCGCAGAGACCCAGTACTTC. The rearrangement uses TRBV11-2 and TRBJ2-5; D gene unclear. Germline V gives CDR1 SGHAT, CDR2 FQNNGV. This CDR3 spans 14 amino acids. The V end lost 5 bases, the J end lost 4 bases, and 14 bases lay between the germline ends.

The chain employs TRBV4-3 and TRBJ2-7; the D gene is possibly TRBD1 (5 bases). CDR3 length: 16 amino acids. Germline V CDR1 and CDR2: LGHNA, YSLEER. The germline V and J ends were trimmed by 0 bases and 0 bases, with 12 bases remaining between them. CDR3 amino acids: CASSQDRTPHSYEQYF. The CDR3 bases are TGCGCCAGCAGCCAAGATAGGACACCTCACTCCTACGAGCAGTACTTC.

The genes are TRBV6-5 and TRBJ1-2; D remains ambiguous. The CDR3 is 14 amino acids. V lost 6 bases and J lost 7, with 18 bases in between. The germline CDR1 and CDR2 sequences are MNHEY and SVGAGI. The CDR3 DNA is TGTGCCAGCAGAAGTACCGAATGGAGGGTTGGCTACACCTTC. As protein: CASRSTEWRVGYTF.

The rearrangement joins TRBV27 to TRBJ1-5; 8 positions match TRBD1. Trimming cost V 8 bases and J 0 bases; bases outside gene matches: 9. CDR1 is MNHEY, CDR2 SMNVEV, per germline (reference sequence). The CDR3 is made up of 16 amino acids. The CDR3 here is CASGSDRGGSNQPQHF. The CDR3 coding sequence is TGTGCCAGCGGGAGCGACAGGGGAGGTAGCAATCAGCCCCAGCATTTT.

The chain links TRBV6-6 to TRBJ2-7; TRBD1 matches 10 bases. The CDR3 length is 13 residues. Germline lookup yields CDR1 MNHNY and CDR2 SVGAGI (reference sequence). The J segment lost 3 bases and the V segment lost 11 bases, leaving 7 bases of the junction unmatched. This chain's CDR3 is CASTGTGVYEQYF. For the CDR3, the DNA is TGTGCCTCGACCGGGACAGGGGTCTACGAGCAGTACTTC.

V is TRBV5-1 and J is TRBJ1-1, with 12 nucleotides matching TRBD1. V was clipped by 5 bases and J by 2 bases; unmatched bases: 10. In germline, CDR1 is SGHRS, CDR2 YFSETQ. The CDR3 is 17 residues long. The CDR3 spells CASSWAGTGGLNTEAFF. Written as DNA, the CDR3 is TGCGCCAGCAGTTGGGCCGGGACAGGGGGCCTAAACACTGAAGCTTTCTTT.

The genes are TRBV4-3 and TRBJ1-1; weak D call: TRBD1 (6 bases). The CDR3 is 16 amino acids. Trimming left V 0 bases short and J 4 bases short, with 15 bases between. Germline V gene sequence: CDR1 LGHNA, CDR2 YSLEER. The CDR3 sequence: CASSQDSGGLRTEAFF. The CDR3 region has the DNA TGCGCCAGCAGCCAAGATTCGGGGGGCTTGCGCACTGAAGCTTTCTTT.

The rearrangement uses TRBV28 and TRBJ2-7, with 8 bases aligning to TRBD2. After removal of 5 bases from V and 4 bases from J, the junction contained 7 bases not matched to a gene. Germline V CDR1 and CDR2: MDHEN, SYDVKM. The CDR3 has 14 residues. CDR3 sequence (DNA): TGTGCCAGCAGTCTCAGTTCGGGAGGGTACGAGCAGTACTTC. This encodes CASSLSSGGYEQYF.

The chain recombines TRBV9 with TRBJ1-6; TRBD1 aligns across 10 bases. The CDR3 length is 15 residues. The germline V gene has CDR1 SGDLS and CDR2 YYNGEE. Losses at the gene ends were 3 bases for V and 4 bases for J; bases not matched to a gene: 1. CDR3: CASSEGQGYNSPLHF. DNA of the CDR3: TGTGCCAGCAGCGAGGGACAGGGGTATAATTCACCCCTCCACTTT.

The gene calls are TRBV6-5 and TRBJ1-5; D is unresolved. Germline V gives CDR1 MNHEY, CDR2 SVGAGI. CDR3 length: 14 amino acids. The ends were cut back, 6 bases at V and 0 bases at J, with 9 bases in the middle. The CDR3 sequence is CASSNTVSNQPQHF. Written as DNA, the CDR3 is TGTGCCAGCAGCAACACAGTTAGCAATCAGCCCCAGCATTTT.